Included here is one T cell receptor beta chain sequence, with context. Its antigen remains unidentified. The record has no base qualities; no much larger clone is one base away. RNA was extracted using the RNeasy kit, and about 0.45 to 1 microgram was reverse transcribed with random hexamers. The immunoSEQ multiplex PCR assay, covering 54 Vbeta and 13 Jbeta segments, was used to amplify TCR beta CDR3 regions. To correct PCR amplification bias, a synthetic template baseline was used for both primer optimization and computational correction. As for how the authors treated the data: Reads were annotated to V, D and J genes per IMGT and analyzed with immunoSEQ Analyzer, keeping only productive sequences. Clonality was computed as one minus Shannon entropy normalized by log2 of the number of productive unique sequences. For each patient and control, public and private clones were evaluated among the 100 most prevalent clones. Clones were defined as Susac-specific when absent from the healthy and MS cohorts, from fewer than 1,200 published viral clones and from other ImmuneACCESS disease sequences. TCRdb reran the public reads through fastp at Q25 and MiXCR, keeping productive beta chains. A single entry per CDR3 protein holds the most common genes and DNA from its merged rows. The V and J calls and clone size come from TCRdb's table, not from the authors' own analysis. This sample has about 200,000 distinct CDR3 sequences in its table, and approximately 93% of those were observed once. The biggest ten clones account for 0.09% to 0.12% of the sample.

The CDR3 starts with the cysteine, ends with the phenylalanine, and has 16 residues. The only DNA kept is the CDR3, 48 bases in frame from the first base. The germline V gene (reference sequence) yields SEHNR for CDR1 and FQNEAQ for CDR2. Trimmed from V: 5 bases; trimmed from J: 2 bases; junction bases lacking a gene match: 9. This specimen belongs to a study of CD8 T cells in Susac syndrome (dated by TCRdb to about 2019). In terms of the full investigation: Repertoire sequencing was used to test whether CD8+ T cell activation and differentiation in Susac syndrome was antigen driven.

High-throughput TCR beta sequencing profiled peripheral blood CD8+ and CD4+ T cells from healthy donors, Susac syndrome patients and multiple sclerosis patients. Healthy donors were age- and sex-matched controls. CD8+ TEMRA cells were enriched by FACS, while bulk CD8+ and CD4+ T cells were purified by magnetic negative isolation. Blood was collected in EDTA tubes and processed within 24 hours, with PBMCs isolated through density gradient centrifugation. PBMCs intended for TCR sequencing were cryopreserved in liquid nitrogen and were subsequently thawed in a 37 degrees C water bath. A purity of at least 90% was achieved for sorted or isolated CD4+, CD8+ and CD8+ TEMRA cells. What the study reported, not specific to this receptor: The study acknowledged that relatively few individuals were included in the TCR sequencing and HLA analysis.

This TCR was sampled from a human donor in good health. Sequencing was done on a sample of CD4+ T cells from PBMCs. This chain is built from TRBV7-9 and TRBJ2-5; 9 of the junction bases match TRBD2. CDR3 loop: CASSPNLAGRQETQYF. The nucleotides read TGTGCCAGCAGCCCCAATCTAGCGGGGCGGCAAGAGACCCAGTACTTC. Reference TRBV7-9 and TRBJ2-5 genes cover what lies past the CDR3, so the full variable domain is DTGVSQNPRHKITKRGQNVTFRCDPISEHNRLYWYRQTLGQGPEFLTYFQNEAQLEKSRLLSDRFSAERPKGSFSTLEIQRTEQGDSAMYLCASSPNLAGRQETQYFGPGTRLLVL.